One and the same sample provided the 9 T cell receptor beta chains below, sequenced in a study of long-term antiretroviral therapy in people with HIV. At survey level, the immunoSEQ assay was run in its v3.0 version. The data were produced by immunoSEQ multiplex PCR, yet TCRdb's version contains in-frame clones alone and is incomplete. Of tens of thousands of clones in the sample, about 97% were seen once. The specimen comprised unsorted PBMCs, sampled 6.9 years after starting antiretroviral therapy. All receptors come from a young man with HIV.

The chain joins TRBV4-2 to TRBJ2-1; no clear D. There are 16 residues in the CDR3. V lost 0 bases to trimming and J lost 0 bases, with 9 bases between them. Germline-derived CDR1 and CDR2 are LGHNA and YNFKEQ. This CDR3 is CASSQDLANSYNEQFF. CDR3 sequence (DNA): TGTGCCAGCAGCCAAGATTTGGCGAACTCCTACAATGAGCAGTTCTTC.

The chain links TRBV30 to TRBJ2-1; TRBD2 aligns across 12 bases. V lost 7 bases to trimming and J lost 2 bases; unmatched junction nucleotides: 3. Germline V gene data show CDR1 as GTSNPN and CDR2 as SVGIG (reference sequence). This CDR3 has 14 residues. CDR3 DNA sequence: TGTGCCTTAAGACTAGCGGGAGCCTACAATGAGCAGTTCTTC. It is translated as CALRLAGAYNEQFF.

The V gene is TRBV2, the J gene TRBJ2-7; the match to TRBD1 covers 9 bases. Germline values: CDR1 SNHLY, CDR2 FYNNEI. This CDR3 region has 16 residues. J gave up 5 bases and V 3 bases, and 11 bases lay outside the gene matches. Here the CDR3 reads CASSESGRGQGNEQYF. The CDR3 nucleotides are TGTGCCAGCAGTGAGTCGGGTCGCGGACAGGGGAACGAGCAGTACTTC.

This clone was counted a single time. The rearrangement uses TRBV19 and TRBJ2-7, with D possibly called TRBD1 or TRBD2 (5 bases each). Trimming shortened V by 3 bases and J by 4 bases, and 16 bases separated the two germline ends. The V gene's germline CDR1 is LNHDA and CDR2 SQIVND (reference sequence). The CDR3 is 15 amino acids. CDR3 coding DNA: TGTGCCAGTAGTATGGACGGGGACCGAACGTACGAGCAGTACTTC. Translating it yields CASSMDGDRTYEQYF.

The chain carries TRBV5-4 and TRBJ2-7; tentative D call: TRBD2 (6 bases). V lost 0 bases to trimming and J lost 4 bases, with 8 bases between them. The CDR3 runs 13 residues. Germline CDR1 reads SGHNT; CDR2 reads YYREEE (reference sequence). The DNA of the CDR3 is TGTGCCAGCAGCTTGGCGGGAGTGTACGAGCAGTACTTC. As protein: CASSLAGVYEQYF.

V gene TRBV27 combines with J gene TRBJ1-4, with 10 bases aligning to TRBD1. Trimming cost V 8 bases and J 6 bases; bases outside gene matches: 15. Germline V lookup: CDR1 MNHEY, CDR2 SMNVEV (reference sequence). The CDR3 has 17 residues. CDR3 coding DNA: TGTGCCAGCGGAATTCTATCCTCCGGGACAGGGGATGAAAAACTGTTTTTT. It encodes CASGILSSGTGDEKLFF.

V and J are TRBV19 and TRBJ1-2; the D gene is possibly TRBD1 (5 bases). The CDR3 extends over 15 amino acids. Trimming pared 1 base from V and 0 bases from J, leaving 9 bases between. Germline loops: CDR1 LNHDA, CDR2 SQIVND (reference sequence). The CDR3: CASSIVEGPNYGYTF. The DNA for the CDR3 is TGTGCCAGTAGTATAGTCGAGGGGCCTAACTATGGCTACACCTTC.

The gene calls are TRBV7-9 and TRBJ1-1; TRBD1 agrees at 8 bases. There are 13 residues in the CDR3. Looked up from germline, CDR1 is SEHNR and CDR2 is FQNEAQ (reference sequence). The V segment lost 3 bases and the J segment 7 bases; nucleotides outside the gene matches: 4. The CDR3 coding sequence is TGTGCCAGCAGCTTGGCAGGGGGCGTTGAAGCTTTCTTT. Translation gives CASSLAGGVEAFF.

V usage is TRBV7-9 and J usage is TRBJ2-7, with 9 bases that match TRBD1. Looked up from germline, CDR1 is SEHNR and CDR2 is FQNEAQ (reference sequence). With 5 bases clipped from V and 6 bases from J, the junction kept 8 bases outside the gene matches. This CDR3 region has 14 residues. The CDR3 loop is CASSQGTGKSEQYF. The CDR3 coding sequence is TGTGCCAGCAGCCAGGGGACAGGGAAAAGCGAGCAGTACTTC.